These 7 T cell receptor beta chains originate from one sample sequenced in a study of regulatory T cells in long-lasting Graves disease. In building TCR beta libraries, iRepertoire HTBI primers were used together with Arm-PCR of CDR3 regions. TCRdb independently ran MiXCR on the multiplex PCR reads; one entry per CDR3 protein. Of 350,000 to 450,000 distinct CDR3 sequences listed, approximately 25% are singletons. The time point denotes: persistent/refractory GD, antithyroid drugs over 5 years with positive TRAb. From PBMCs, RNA was extracted and then used to make the TCR library. The sample was peripheral blood mononuclear cells (PBMCs), taken when the disease was refractory, from a patient treated with antithyroid drugs. All receptors derive from a woman aged 35 to 49 with Graves disease.

The V and J genes are TRBV18 and TRBJ1-1, with D uncertain. Germline values: CDR1 KGHSH, CDR2 LQKENI. V lost 6 bases and J lost 4, with 12 bases in between. CDR3 length: 13 amino acids. The CDR3 protein is CASSVGPSTEAFF. CDR3 sequence (DNA): TGTGCCAGCTCGGTCGGCCCCAGCACTGAAGCTTTCTTT.

The chain recombines TRBV28 with TRBJ1-5; D ambiguous. The CDR3 is made up of 12 amino acids. Deletions cut 0 bases from V and 6 bases from J, with 3 bases between. Germline V lookup: CDR1 MDHEN, CDR2 SYDVKM. The DNA of the CDR3 is TGTGCCAGCAGTTTATGGGGTCAGCCCCAGCATTTT. Translating gives CASSLWGQPQHF.

This clonotype was recorded many times. J is TRBJ1-5 and V is TRBV19; TRBD1 aligns across 7 bases. V was clipped by 5 bases and J by 0 bases; unmatched bases: 13. Germline assignment: CDR1 LNHDA and CDR2 SQIVND (reference sequence). The CDR3 runs 18 residues. The CDR3 nucleotides are TGTGCCAGTAGTCTCCGCGGGACAGTAACAACTAGCAATCAGCCCCAGCATTTT. Protein sequence: CASSLRGTVTTSNQPQHF.

This clonotype was found many times. The rearrangement uses TRBV6-1 and TRBJ2-5; D may be TRBD1 or TRBD2 (5 bases each). V lost 3 bases to trimming and J lost 4 bases, with 12 bases between them. CDR1 and CDR2 from the germline V gene are MNHNS and SASEGT. This CDR3 is built from 14 residues. CDR3 region: CASSDGAGTETQYF. The CDR3 nucleotides read TGTGCCAGCAGTGACGGTGCAGGGACAGAGACCCAGTACTTC.

The chain employs TRBV2 and TRBJ2-1; 11 bases are shared with TRBD1. The junction had 13 bases not matched to a gene; V was cut back by 4 bases and J by 8 bases. This CDR3 spans 17 amino acids. In germline, CDR1 is SNHLY, CDR2 FYNNEI. In nucleotides, the CDR3 is TGTGCCAGCAGTGGGGATCTAGGACAGGGGGCATGGTATGAGCAGTTCTTC. Translated, it gives CASSGDLGQGAWYEQFF.

The J gene is TRBJ1-1, the V gene TRBV5-1; tentatively, D is TRBD1 (5 bases). CDR3 length equals 15 residues. Trimming pared 7 bases from V and 4 bases from J, leaving 20 bases between. From germline, CDR1 is SGHRS and CDR2 YFSETQ. CDR3 sequence: CASGPNTGRGTEAFF. In DNA form, the CDR3 reads TGCGCCAGCGGCCCGAACACAGGAAGGGGCACTGAAGCTTTCTTT.

This clonotype was recorded many times. The chain employs TRBV28 and TRBJ2-2; the match to TRBD2 covers 9 bases. The CDR3 has 17 amino acids. V lost 0 bases to trimming and J lost 3 bases; unmatched junction nucleotides: 5. The germline CDR1 and CDR2 sequences are MDHEN and SYDVKM. CDR3 amino acids: CASSLWREGLDTGELFF. The CDR3 DNA sequence: TGTGCCAGCAGTTTATGGCGGGAGGGCCTAGACACCGGGGAGCTGTTTTTT.